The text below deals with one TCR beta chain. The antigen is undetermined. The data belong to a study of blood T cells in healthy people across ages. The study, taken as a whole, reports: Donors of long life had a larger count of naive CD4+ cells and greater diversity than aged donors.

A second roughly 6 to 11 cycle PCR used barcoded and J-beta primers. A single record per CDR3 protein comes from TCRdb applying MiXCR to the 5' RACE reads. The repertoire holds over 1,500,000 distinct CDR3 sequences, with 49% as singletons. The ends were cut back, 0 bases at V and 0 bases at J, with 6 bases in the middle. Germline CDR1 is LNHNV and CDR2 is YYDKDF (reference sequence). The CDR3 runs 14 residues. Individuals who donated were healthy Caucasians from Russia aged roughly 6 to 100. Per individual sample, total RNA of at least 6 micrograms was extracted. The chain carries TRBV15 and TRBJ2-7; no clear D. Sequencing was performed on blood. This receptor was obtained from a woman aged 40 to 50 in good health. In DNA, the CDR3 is TGTGCCACCAGCAGAGATCCCAGCTCCTACGAGCAGTACTTC. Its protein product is CATSRDPSSYEQYF.